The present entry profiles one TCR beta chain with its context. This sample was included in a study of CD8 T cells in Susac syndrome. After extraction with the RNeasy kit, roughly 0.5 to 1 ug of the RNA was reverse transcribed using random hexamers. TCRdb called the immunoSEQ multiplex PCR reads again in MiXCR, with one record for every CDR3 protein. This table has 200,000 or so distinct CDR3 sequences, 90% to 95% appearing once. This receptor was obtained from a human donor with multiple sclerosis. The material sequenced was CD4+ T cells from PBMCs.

CDR3 sequence: CATSRGGRGNQPQHF. The CDR3 DNA sequence: TGTGCCACCAGCAGAGGTGGAAGGGGTAATCAGCCCCAGCATTTT. This chain joins TRBV15 and TRBJ1-5; weak D call: TRBD1 (5 bases). V dropped 1 base and J dropped 4 bases, with 11 bases sitting between them. CDR1 and CDR2 from the germline V gene are LNHNV and YYDKDF (reference sequence). The CDR3 contains 15 residues.